A selection of T cell receptor beta chains follows, all from one sample in a study of cytomegalovirus exposure and HLA in healthy donors. Sequenced by immunoSEQ multiplex PCR; TCRdb stores in-frame clones only, minus some. The table records 250,000 to 350,000 clones, 87% of them present only once. The sample consisted of PBMCs. These receptor sequences come from a woman in her thirties in good health and CMV-seropositive. CDR3s include the opening cysteine and the closing phenylalanine or tryptophan. The D gene is left open where the match is weak. A row's size may be missing; if present it is once, few, many or a size class.

TRBV7-9,-,TRBJ1-1,-,TGTGCCAGCAGCGCAGCACAGGGACCGACTGAAGCTTTCTTT,CASSAAQGPTEAFF
TRBV28,TRBD1,TRBJ2-2,-,TGTGCCAGCAGGACAGGGGTGGAAACCGGGGAGCTGTTTTTT,CASRTGVETGELFF
TRBV27,-,TRBJ2-1,-,TGTGCCAGCATGAAGGGCCAGGATGAGCAGTTCTTC,CASMKGQDEQFF
TRBV2,-,TRBJ2-7,-,TGTGCCAGCAGTGAAGCGTGGGGGACTCTCTACGAGCAGTACTTC,CASSEAWGTLYEQYF
TRBV29-1,TRBD2,TRBJ2-2,-,TGCAGCGTTGTGTGGCGGGAGACCGGGGAGCTGTTTTTT,CSVVWRETGELFF
TRBV30,-,TRBJ2-5,-,TGTGCCTGGAGCCCCCAGCTCAGCACTCAAGAGACCCAGTACTTC,CAWSPQLSTQETQYF
TRBV7-9,-,TRBJ2-5,-,TGTGCCAGCAGCTTAGCGGTGGGCGGGGAGACCCAGTACTTC,CASSLAVGGETQYF
TRBV5-1,-,TRBJ1-3,-,TGCGCCAGCAGTAAAGAACCAGGACAGAGCTCTGGAAACACCATATATTTT,CASSKEPGQSSGNTIYF
TRBV30,TRBD2,TRBJ2-2,-,TGTGCCTGGAGTTCGGGGGGGCCGGGCACCGGGGAGCTGTTTTTT,CAWSSGGPGTGELFF
TRBV4-2,-,TRBJ1-2,-,TGTGCCAGCAGCCAGGAGGGATGGGATGGCTACACCTTC,CASSQEGWDGYTF
TRBV5-5,-,TRBJ2-7,once,TGTGCCAGCAGCTTGGACCGGGACACAGCCTACGAGCAGTACTTC,CASSLDRDTAYEQYF
TRBV7-9,TRBD1,TRBJ2-7,-,TGTGCCAGCAGGAAGGGGGCGTTGGGCGAGCAGTACTTC,CASRKGALGEQYF
TRBV28,-,TRBJ2-2,once,TGTGCCAGCAGCTCACCAGGGGTTCCCGGGGAGCTGTTTTTT,CASSSPGVPGELFF
TRBV13,-,TRBJ2-6,-,TGTGCCAGCAGCACCTACTCGGGTCTACTCTCCAACGTCCTGACTTTC,CASSTYSGLLSNVLTF
TRBV6-5,-,TRBJ1-3,-,TGTGCCAGCAGTTACGGGCGGCACGGAAACACCATATATTTT,CASSYGRHGNTIYF
TRBV29-1,-,TRBJ1-2,-,TGCAGCGTTGTCGGGGGTCGGGGTTGGGGATATGGCTACACCTTC,CSVVGGRGWGYGYTF
TRBV14,TRBD2,TRBJ2-3,-,TGTGCCAGCAGCCAAGATTTGGGACTAGCGGGGGGGCGCACAGATACGCAGTATTTT,CASSQDLGLAGGRTDTQYF
TRBV5-1,-,TRBJ2-7,-,TGCGCCAGCAGCTTTGGTCCAGCGGACTCCTACGAGCAGTACTTC,CASSFGPADSYEQYF